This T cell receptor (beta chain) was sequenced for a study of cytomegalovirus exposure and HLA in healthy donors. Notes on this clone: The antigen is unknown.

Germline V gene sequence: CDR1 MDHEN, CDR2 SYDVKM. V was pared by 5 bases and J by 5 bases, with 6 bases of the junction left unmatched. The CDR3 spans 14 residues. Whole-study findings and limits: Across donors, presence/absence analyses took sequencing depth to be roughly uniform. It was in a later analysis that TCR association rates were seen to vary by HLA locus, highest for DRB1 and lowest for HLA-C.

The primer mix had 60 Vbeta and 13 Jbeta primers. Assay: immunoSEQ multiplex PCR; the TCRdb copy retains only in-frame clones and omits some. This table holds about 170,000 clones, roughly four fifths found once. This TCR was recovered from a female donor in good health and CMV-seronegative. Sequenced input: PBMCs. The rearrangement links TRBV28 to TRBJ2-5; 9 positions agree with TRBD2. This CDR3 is CASSPGTSLETQYF. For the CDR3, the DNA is TGTGCCAGCAGTCCCGGGACTAGCCTTGAGACCCAGTACTTC.